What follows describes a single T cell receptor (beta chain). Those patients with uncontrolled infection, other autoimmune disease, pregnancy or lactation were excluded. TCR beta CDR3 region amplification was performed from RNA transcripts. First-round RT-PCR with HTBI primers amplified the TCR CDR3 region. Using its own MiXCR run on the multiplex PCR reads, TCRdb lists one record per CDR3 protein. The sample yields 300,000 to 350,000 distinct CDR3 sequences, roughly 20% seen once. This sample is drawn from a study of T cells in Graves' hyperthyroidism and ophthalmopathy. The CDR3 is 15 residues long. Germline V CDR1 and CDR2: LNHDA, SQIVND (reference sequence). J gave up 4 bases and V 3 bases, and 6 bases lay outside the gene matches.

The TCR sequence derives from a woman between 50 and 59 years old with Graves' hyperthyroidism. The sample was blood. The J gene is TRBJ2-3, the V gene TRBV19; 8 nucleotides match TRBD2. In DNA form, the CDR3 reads TGTGCCAGTAGTATGGGTAGCGGGATCGCAGATACGCAGTATTTT. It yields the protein CASSMGSGIADTQYF.